This T cell receptor (beta chain) is from a study of response to subunit inactivated influenza vaccine. TCRdb analysed the RT-PCR reads with MiXCR anew, one entry per CDR3 protein. The table includes about 540,000 distinct CDR3 sequences, roughly 25% detected once. The germline V gene has CDR1 GTSNPN and CDR2 SVGIG (reference sequence). The CDR3 contains 11 residues. Trimming stripped 7 bases from V and 4 bases from J, with 9 bases between. These same data were also listed under a study on T cells expressing NK-cell markers. Per that paper: 5'RACE template switching with UMIs generated TCR beta cDNA. Source material for TCR beta repertoires consisted of sorted CD3+CD56+NKG2C+, CD3+CD56+NKG2C- and CD3+CD56-NKG2C+ T cells. An anti-gamma-delta TCR antibody restricted sorting to alpha-beta TCR T cells in several experiments. HCMV specificity of the expanded NKG2C+ T cell clones stayed unclear.

This TCR came from a man aged 50 to 60 who received an inactivated influenza vaccine. This sample comprised CD4+ T cells sorted from PBMCs, obtained roughly 12 days after vaccination. This chain links TRBV30 with TRBJ2-3, with D unresolved. CDR3 in DNA: TGTGCCTCGGAGATGGCAGATACGCAGTATTTT. As protein: CASEMADTQYF.